The 25 T cell receptor beta chains below all came from one sample that was sequenced in a study of technical replicates of blood from a few donors. Generated by immunoSEQ multiplex PCR, the TCRdb table keeps only in-frame clones and is missing some. The table has around 61,000 clones, approximately 86% seen once. The sample consisted of PBMCs. The receptor source for this set is a human donor in good health. Some clones in this sample may be carry-over from other donors' samples.

Notes on this clone: Within the sample, other DNA sequences also encode this same CDR3. This chain uses TRBV5-1 with TRBJ2-2; 7 nucleotides align to TRBD1. The ends lost 3 bases at V and 5 bases at J; junction bases unmatched: 4. This CDR3 is built from 14 residues. Germline CDR1 reads SGHRS; CDR2 reads YFSETQ. In nucleotides, the CDR3 is TGCGCCAGCAGCTCGGGACAGCCGACCGGGGAGCTGTTTTTT. As protein: CASSSGQPTGELFF.

V gene TRBV7-6 combines with J gene TRBJ2-2; D might be TRBD2 (5 bases). Germline CDR1 SGHVS, CDR2 FNYEAQ. This CDR3 is built from 16 residues. Trimming took 3 bases from V and 0 from J, leaving 11 bases between them. CDR3 nucleotide sequence: TGTGCCAGCAGCTTTCGCGGACTCGCGAACACCGGGGAGCTGTTTTTT. It yields the protein CASSFRGLANTGELFF.

The chain recombines TRBV6-5 with TRBJ2-7, with a weak D call TRBD1 (6 bases). V was trimmed by 6 bases and J by 2 bases, leaving 17 bases between them. Germline CDR1 MNHEY, CDR2 SVGAGI. This CDR3 spans 15 amino acids. Written as DNA, the CDR3 is TGTGCCAGCAGCCTCGGGCAGGGGTTGACCTACGAGCAGTACTTC. This encodes CASSLGQGLTYEQYF.

This chain uses TRBV2 with TRBJ1-3, with 7 nucleotides matching TRBD1. With 6 bases clipped from V and 3 bases from J, the junction kept 5 bases outside the gene matches. The CDR3 sequence is 14 residues long. The germline V gene encodes CDR1 SNHLY and CDR2 FYNNEI. The CDR3 DNA sequence: TGTGCCAGCAGGGGGACAGTTGTTGGAAACACCATATATTTT. The encoded protein is CASRGTVVGNTIYF.

This chain links TRBV29-1 with TRBJ1-2, with a tentative D call TRBD1 (6 bases). V was pared by 4 bases and J by 4 bases, with 22 bases between. CDR3 length: 16 residues. Germline CDR1 and CDR2: SQVTM and ANQGSEA. This chain's CDR3 is CSVALAGGQSLYGYTF. The CDR3 nucleotides read TGCAGCGTTGCACTTGCAGGCGGACAGAGCCTCTATGGCTACACCTTC.

The V call is TRBV7-3, the J call TRBJ2-5; the match to TRBD1 covers 11 bases. V shed 4 bases, J shed 5 bases, and the junction held 21 bases outside the gene matches. Germline V gives CDR1 SGHTA, CDR2 FQGTGA. The length of the CDR3 is 20 residues. The CDR3 reads CASSSPGGLVSDRGPETQYF. In DNA, the CDR3 is TGTGCCAGCAGCTCGCCAGGGGGTTTGGTATCGGACAGGGGGCCGGAGACCCAGTACTTC.

The chain joins TRBV6-4 to TRBJ2-5; 11 bases line up with TRBD2. CDR1 and CDR2 (germline): MRHNA, SNTAGT. The ends lost 3 bases at V and 3 bases at J; junction bases unmatched: 9. This CDR3 region has 17 residues. The CDR3 sequence is CASSELTSGRTEETQYF. CDR3 sequence (DNA): TGTGCCAGCAGTGAACTTACTAGCGGGAGAACTGAAGAGACCCAGTACTTC.

The chain joins TRBV6-5 to TRBJ1-1; TRBD1 matches at 8 bases. V dropped 6 bases and J dropped 4; count of bases not matched to a gene: 7. CDR3 size: 14 residues. Per germline, CDR1 MNHEY and CDR2 SVGAGI. CDR3: CASSNPQGGTEAFF. CDR3 nucleotides: TGTGCCAGCAGCAACCCACAGGGGGGCACTGAAGCTTTCTTT.

This sequence joins TRBV9 and TRBJ2-2, with D perhaps matching TRBD1 (6 bases). V lost 3 bases and J 7 bases, leaving 16 bases between the germline ends. The CDR3 has 15 amino acids. CDR1 and CDR2 (germline): SGDLS, YYNGEE. For the CDR3, the DNA is TGTGCCAGCAGCGCAGGGGACACGGGTGGCGGGGAGCTGTTTTTT. Amino acids: CASSAGDTGGGELFF.

CDR3 sequence: CASSQDRGNRQFF. For the CDR3, the DNA is TGTGCCAGCAGCCAAGATAGAGGGAATAGACAGTTCTTC. The chain links TRBV4-2 to TRBJ2-1; D might be TRBD2 (5 bases). Trimming cost V 0 bases and J 13 bases, with 13 bases left between them. From germline, CDR1 is LGHNA and CDR2 YNFKEQ. The CDR3 covers 13 residues.

This chain uses TRBV4-2 with TRBJ2-1, with 10 bases identical to TRBD1. The CDR3 is 22 residues long. V shed 4 bases and J 5 bases; nucleotides not matched to a gene: 26. Per the germline V gene, CDR1 is LGHNA and CDR2 is YNFKEQ. The CDR3 is CASSREVGGQGYWGFMNNEQFF. DNA of the CDR3: TGTGCCAGCAGCCGAGAAGTAGGGGGACAGGGGTACTGGGGGTTCATGAACAATGAGCAGTTCTTC.

The chain combines TRBV6-5 with TRBJ2-2; 7 bases align to TRBD1. This CDR3 has 13 amino acids. Germline V gene sequence: CDR1 MNHEY, CDR2 SVGAGI. J gave up 5 bases and V 7 bases, and 4 bases lay outside the gene matches. The DNA for the CDR3 is TGTGCCAGCACCCCAGGGGGAACCGGGGAGCTGTTTTTT. As protein: CASTPGGTGELFF.

The gene calls are TRBV6-5 and TRBJ2-5, with 7 bases lining up with TRBD1. The germline CDR1 and CDR2 sequences are MNHEY and SVGAGI. The ends lost 6 bases at V and 5 bases at J; junction bases unmatched: 6. CDR3 size: 13 residues. CDR3 bases: TGTGCCAGCAGCAGGGGGTGGGAGGAGACCCAGTACTTC. It yields the protein CASSRGWEETQYF.

The chain has TRBV18 and TRBJ1-1; a weak D match, TRBD1 (5 bases). CDR1 is KGHSH, CDR2 LQKENI, per germline. Trimming took off 4 bases at V and 0 bases at J, with 18 bases between the two ends. The CDR3 loop spans 17 amino acids. The CDR3 is CASSRYQGDVMNTEAFF. In nucleotides, the CDR3 is TGTGCCAGCTCACGGTACCAAGGGGATGTCATGAACACTGAAGCTTTCTTT. The full variable domain, rest sourced from reference TRBV18 and TRBJ1-1, is NAGVMQNPRHLVRRRGQEARLRCSPMKGHSHVYWYRQLPEEGLKFMVYLQKENIIDESGMPKERFSAEFPKEGPSILRIQQVVRGDSAAYFCASSRYQGDVMNTEAFFGQGTRLTVV.

The chain carries TRBV5-1 and TRBJ1-2; D not certain. Germline V gene sequence: CDR1 SGHRS, CDR2 YFSETQ. The CDR3 has 15 residues. Trimming stripped 0 bases from V and 3 bases from J, with 12 bases between. This CDR3 reads CASSLESGSHYGYTF. The CDR3 coding sequence is TGCGCCAGCAGCTTGGAATCAGGCTCGCACTATGGCTACACCTTC.

The rearrangement joins TRBV7-2 to TRBJ2-7; 10 bases are shared with TRBD2. This CDR3 has 16 residues. The J segment lost 0 bases and the V segment lost 5 bases, leaving 7 bases of the junction unmatched. Germline lookup yields CDR1 SGHTA and CDR2 FQGNSA. The CDR3 coding sequence is TGTGCCAGCAGCGCGGGACTAGCGTCTAGCTCCTACGAGCAGTACTTC. Translating it yields CASSAGLASSSYEQYF.

V gene TRBV7-3 combines with J gene TRBJ2-3; weak D call: TRBD1 (5 bases). The CDR3 sequence is 16 residues long. Looked up from germline, CDR1 is SGHTA and CDR2 is FQGTGA. The V end lost 2 bases, the J end lost 3 bases, and 15 bases lay between the germline ends. In DNA, the CDR3 is TGTGCCAGCAGCTTATTCGGGCAGGGATTAACAGATACGCAGTATTTT. This encodes CASSLFGQGLTDTQYF.

V usage is TRBV7-9 and J usage is TRBJ1-5; D is perhaps TRBD1 (5 bases). Trimming cost V 5 bases and J 6 bases, with 14 bases left between them. The CDR3 has 14 residues. Per germline, CDR1 SEHNR and CDR2 FQNEAQ (reference sequence). The CDR3 sequence is CASSLPGLFQPQHF. CDR3 sequence (DNA): TGTGCCAGCAGCCTGCCAGGGTTATTTCAGCCCCAGCATTTT.

The chain is built from TRBV7-9 and TRBJ2-5, with TRBD1 matching over 9 bases. The CDR3 runs to 18 residues. The ends lost 4 bases at V and 4 bases at J; junction bases unmatched: 16. Germline V lookup: CDR1 SEHNR, CDR2 FQNEAQ (reference sequence). The CDR3 loop reads CASSSDPGQGLDGETQYF. The CDR3 nucleotides read TGTGCCAGCAGCTCCGACCCGGGACAGGGTTTGGATGGAGAGACCCAGTACTTC.

This chain links TRBV4-1 with TRBJ1-2; D unclear. The CDR3 extends over 13 amino acids. Trimming pared 0 bases from V and 8 bases from J, leaving 10 bases between. Germline CDR1 is MGHRA and CDR2 is YSYEKL. CDR3 DNA: TGCGCCAGCAGCCAAGATGAGGGTCGGGGCTACACCTTC. Translation: CASSQDEGRGYTF.

The chain carries TRBV7-4 and TRBJ2-5; maybe TRBD1 (6 bases). Looked up from germline, CDR1 is SGHVT and CDR2 is SQSDAQ. The V and J ends lost 6 bases and 5 bases respectively, with 16 bases between them. This CDR3 is 14 amino acids long. The CDR3 DNA reads as TGTGCCAGCAGTGCTTACAGGGAAGGGGAGACCCAGTACTTC. This encodes CASSAYREGETQYF.

The chain links TRBV27 to TRBJ2-7; TRBD2 aligns across 8 bases. Germline V gene lookup returns CDR1 MNHEY and CDR2 SMNVEV (reference sequence). The CDR3 is 13 amino acids. V shed 6 bases and J 4 bases; nucleotides not matched to a gene: 5. Here the CDR3 DNA reads TGTGCCAGCAGCCCGAGCGGGAGTTACGAGCAGTACTTC. Protein product: CASSPSGSYEQYF.

The chain links TRBV5-4 to TRBJ2-7; TRBD2 aligns across 8 bases. The CDR3 has 13 amino acids. V was pared by 2 bases and J by 5 bases, with 3 bases of the junction left unmatched. Germline V gene sequence: CDR1 SGHNT, CDR2 YYREEE (reference sequence). Here the CDR3 reads CASSLAGVDEQYF. In DNA, the CDR3 is TGTGCCAGCAGCTTAGCGGGAGTCGACGAGCAGTACTTC.

The chain recombines TRBV30 with TRBJ1-3, with D perhaps matching TRBD1 (5 bases). V lost 7 bases, J lost 0 bases, and 7 bases lay in between. The CDR3 sequence is 12 residues long. CDR1 and CDR2 (germline): GTSNPN, SVGIG (reference sequence). The CDR3 region has the DNA TGTGCCTTGGACACCTCTGGAAACACCATATATTTT. Protein sequence: CALDTSGNTIYF.

The chain uses TRBV6-4 and TRBJ1-6; D uncertain. The V end lost 9 bases, the J end lost 0 bases, and 12 bases lay between the germline ends. Per germline, CDR1 MRHNA and CDR2 SNTAGT. CDR3 length equals 15 residues. DNA of the CDR3: TGTGCCAGTTCAGAAGGGAGCTCCTATAATTCACCCCTCCACTTT. The encoded protein is CASSEGSSYNSPLHF.